The entry below describes one T cell receptor beta chain. Sequencing templates came from extracted RNA that was reverse transcribed into cDNA. Clones were read by immunoSEQ multiplex PCR, and TCRdb kept only the in-frame ones, dropping some. The sample includes over 150,000 clones, approximately 53% seen only once; the top ten take roughly 5.3%. This record belongs to a study of CD8+ T cells in alopecia areata. Germline CDR1 is MNHNS and CDR2 is SASEGT. Unmatched junction bases numbered 11, after V lost 4 bases and J lost 8 bases. The CDR3 spans 16 residues. The source material was CD8+ T cells sorted from blood. The receptor's source is a human donor in good health. The genes are TRBV6-1 and TRBJ2-1; the match to TRBD1 covers 10 bases. Here the CDR3 reads CASSVSQRQGADEQFF. CDR3 DNA sequence: TGTGCCAGCAGTGTGTCGCAGCGACAGGGGGCCGATGAGCAGTTCTTC.